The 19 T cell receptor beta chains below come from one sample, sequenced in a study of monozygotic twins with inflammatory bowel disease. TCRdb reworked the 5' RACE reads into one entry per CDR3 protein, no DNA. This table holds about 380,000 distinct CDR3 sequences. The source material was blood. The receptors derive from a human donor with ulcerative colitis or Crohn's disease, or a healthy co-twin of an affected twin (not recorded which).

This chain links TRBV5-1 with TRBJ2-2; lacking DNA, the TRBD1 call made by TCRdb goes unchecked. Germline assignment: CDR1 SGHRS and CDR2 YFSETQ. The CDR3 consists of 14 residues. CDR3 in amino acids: CASGLGSNTGELFF.

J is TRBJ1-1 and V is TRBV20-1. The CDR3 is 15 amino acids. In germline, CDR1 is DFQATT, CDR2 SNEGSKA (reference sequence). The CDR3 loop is CSARARGLRNTEAFF.

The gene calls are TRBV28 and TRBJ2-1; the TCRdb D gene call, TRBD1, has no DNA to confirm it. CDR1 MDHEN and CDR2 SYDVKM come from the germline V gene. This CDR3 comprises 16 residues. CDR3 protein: CASSLPGTGAYNEQFF.

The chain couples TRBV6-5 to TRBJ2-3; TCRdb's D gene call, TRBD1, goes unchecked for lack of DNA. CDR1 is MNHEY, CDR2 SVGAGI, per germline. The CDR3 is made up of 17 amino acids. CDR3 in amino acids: CASSYMVRGTSTDTQYF.

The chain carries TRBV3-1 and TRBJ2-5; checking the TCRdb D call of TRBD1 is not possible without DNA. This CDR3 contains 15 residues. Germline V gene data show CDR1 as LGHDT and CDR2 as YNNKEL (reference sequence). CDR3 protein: CASSQVSTGKETQYF.

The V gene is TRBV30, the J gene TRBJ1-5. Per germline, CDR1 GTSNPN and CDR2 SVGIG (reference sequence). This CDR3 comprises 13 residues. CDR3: CAWRGQLDQPQHF.

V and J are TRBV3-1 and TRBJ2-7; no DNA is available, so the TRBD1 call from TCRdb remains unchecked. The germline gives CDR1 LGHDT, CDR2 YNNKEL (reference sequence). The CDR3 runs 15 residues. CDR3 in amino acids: CASSIMFSGPYEQYF.

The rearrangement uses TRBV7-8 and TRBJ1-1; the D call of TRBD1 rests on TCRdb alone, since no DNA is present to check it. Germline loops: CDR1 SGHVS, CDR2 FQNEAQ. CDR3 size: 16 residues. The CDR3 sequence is CASSLITGGGGTEAFF.

Here the CDR3 reads CASSRTGGGGNEQFF. This chain connects TRBV12-3 or TRBV12-4 to TRBJ2-1; the D call of TRBD1 rests on TCRdb alone, since no DNA is present to check it. The CDR3 length is 15 residues.

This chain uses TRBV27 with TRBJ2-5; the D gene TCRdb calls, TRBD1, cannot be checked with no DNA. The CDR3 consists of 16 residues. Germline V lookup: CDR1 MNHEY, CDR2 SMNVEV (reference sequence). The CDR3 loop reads CASSTQGPRYQETQYF.

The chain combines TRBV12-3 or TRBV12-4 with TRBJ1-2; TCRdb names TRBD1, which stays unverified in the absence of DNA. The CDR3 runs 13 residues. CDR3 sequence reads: CSSSIRTGYGYTF.

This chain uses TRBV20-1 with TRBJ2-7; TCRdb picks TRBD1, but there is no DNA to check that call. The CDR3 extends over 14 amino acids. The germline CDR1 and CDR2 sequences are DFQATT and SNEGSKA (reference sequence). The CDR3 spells CSALRPGQGYEQYF.

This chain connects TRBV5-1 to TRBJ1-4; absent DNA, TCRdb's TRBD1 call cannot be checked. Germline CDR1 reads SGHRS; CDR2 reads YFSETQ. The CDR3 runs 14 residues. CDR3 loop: CASSLLGDGEKLFF.

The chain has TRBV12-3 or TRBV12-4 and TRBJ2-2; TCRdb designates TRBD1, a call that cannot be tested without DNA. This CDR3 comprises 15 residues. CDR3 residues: CASRLAGGNTGELFF.

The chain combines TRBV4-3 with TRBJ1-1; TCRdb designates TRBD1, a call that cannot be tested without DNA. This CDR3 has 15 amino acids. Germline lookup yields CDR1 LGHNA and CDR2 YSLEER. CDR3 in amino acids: CASSHLDSLNTEAFF.

The CDR3 sequence is CASSQDIGREAFGHEQFF. The chain combines TRBV4-3 with TRBJ2-1; TCRdb's assignment of TRBD2 cannot be checked, as there is no DNA. The CDR3 spans 18 residues. CDR1 is LGHNA, CDR2 YSLEER, per germline.

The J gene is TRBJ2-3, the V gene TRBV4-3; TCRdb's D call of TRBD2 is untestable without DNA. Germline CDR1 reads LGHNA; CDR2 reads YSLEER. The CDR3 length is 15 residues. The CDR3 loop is CASSQGLARSDTQYF.

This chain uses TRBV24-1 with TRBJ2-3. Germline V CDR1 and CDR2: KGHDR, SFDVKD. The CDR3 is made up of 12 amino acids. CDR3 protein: CATNGARDTQYF.

Here the CDR3 reads CASRADTGTGGREQYF. The chain combines TRBV7-9 with TRBJ2-7; absent DNA, TCRdb's TRBD1 call cannot be checked. From germline, CDR1 is SEHNR and CDR2 FQNEAQ (reference sequence). The CDR3 has 16 residues.